This entry lists 11 T cell receptor beta chains sequenced from one sample in a study of OX40 agonist ivuxolimab in advanced cancers. Repertoires were generated with immunoSEQ multiplex PCR, while TCRdb's copy carries only in-frame clones and drops some. The sample has 77,000 or so clones; 90% to 95% are singletons. The sequences come from CD4+ or CD8+ T cells sorted from blood, collected in a trial of the OX40 agonist ivuxolimab. The receptors were gathered from an adult with an advanced solid tumor such as melanoma, head and neck, liver or kidney cancer.

The chain couples TRBV28 to TRBJ2-7, with a possible D match to TRBD2 (6 bases). This CDR3 region has 13 residues. V was shortened by 6 bases and J by 8 bases, with 17 bases between the two germline ends. Germline CDR1 is MDHEN and CDR2 is SYDVKM. This CDR3 reads CASSPRDPPKQYF. CDR3 sequence (DNA): TGTGCCAGCAGCCCGCGGGACCCACCGAAGCAGTACTTC. Variable domain in full (rest from reference TRBV28 and TRBJ2-7): DVKVTQSSRYLVKRTGEKVFLECVQDMDHENMFWYRQDPGLGLRLIYFSYDVKMKEKGDIPEGYSVSREKKERFSLILESASTNQTSMYLCASSPRDPPKQYFGPGTRLTVT.

V usage is TRBV18 and J usage is TRBJ1-1, with D tentatively TRBD1 (6 bases). The CDR3 loop spans 16 amino acids. Germline CDR1 and CDR2: KGHSH and LQKENI. V lost 4 bases, J lost 5 bases, and 20 bases lay in between. The CDR3 DNA reads as TGTGCCAGCTCACAGAGGGAACAGGGTCATCCGACTGAAGCTTTCTTT. Amino acid sequence: CASSQREQGHPTEAFF.

The chain uses TRBV7-2 and TRBJ2-7; D might be TRBD1 (5 bases). Between the trimmed V and J ends, which lost 7 bases and 1 base, there was a span of 20 bases. Looked up from germline, CDR1 is SGHTA and CDR2 is FQGNSA. The CDR3 loop spans 16 amino acids. The CDR3 spells CASTVRGPGPSYEQYF. The CDR3 nucleotides read TGTGCCAGCACCGTAAGGGGCCCAGGGCCGTCCTACGAGCAGTACTTC.

The rearrangement uses TRBV27 and TRBJ1-1; no reliable D call. This CDR3 has 14 residues. CDR1 is MNHEY and CDR2 is SMNVEV in the germline V gene (reference sequence). Between the trimmed V and J ends, which lost 6 bases and 2 bases, there was a span of 13 bases. CDR3 sequence reads: CASSLAARNTEAFF. Here the CDR3 DNA reads TGTGCCAGCAGCCTCGCAGCTCGTAACACTGAAGCTTTCTTT.

J is TRBJ2-1 and V is TRBV9, with 10 bases aligning to TRBD2. CDR3 length equals 16 residues. The V gene's germline CDR1 is SGDLS and CDR2 YYNGEE. The V gene end was trimmed by 0 bases and the J gene end by 7 bases; junction bases not matched to a gene: 7. The DNA for the CDR3 is TGTGCCAGCAGCGTAGAAGCGGGGGGGTTCACGAATGAGCAGTTCTTC. It encodes CASSVEAGGFTNEQFF.

The chain recombines TRBV5-4 with TRBJ2-7, with 8 bases aligning to TRBD1. The CDR3 is 16 amino acids. V lost 4 bases, J lost 6 bases, and 15 bases stayed unmatched. Germline V gene data show CDR1 as SGHNT and CDR2 as YYREEE (reference sequence). The CDR3 region is CASSPPVGRGRVEQYF. DNA of the CDR3: TGTGCCAGCAGCCCCCCGGTGGGCAGGGGGCGCGTCGAGCAGTACTTC.

This clone was seen a handful of times. V and J are TRBV10-1 and TRBJ2-7; D unclear. This CDR3 region has 13 residues. The V gene lost 4 bases and the J gene lost 2 bases, with 9 bases spanning the gap. The germline gives CDR1 WNHNN, CDR2 SYGVQD (reference sequence). CDR3 nucleotide sequence: TGCGCCAGCAGTGTCCGCAATACCTACGAGCAGTACTTC. Protein sequence: CASSVRNTYEQYF.

This chain links TRBV5-5 with TRBJ1-1, with TRBD1 identical over 8 bases. V shed 1 base and J 7 bases; nucleotides not matched to a gene: 3. The CDR3 contains 13 residues. The germline CDR1 and CDR2 sequences are SGHKS and YYEKEE (reference sequence). DNA for the CDR3: TGTGCCAGCAGCTTGCAACAGGGGGGTGAAGCTTTCTTT. Protein: CASSLQQGGEAFF.

This clone was detected once. V usage is TRBV7-2 and J usage is TRBJ1-2, with a tentative D call TRBD1 (5 bases). This CDR3 spans 13 amino acids. Trimming removed 7 bases from V and 4 bases from J, with 13 bases in between. From germline, CDR1 is SGHTA and CDR2 FQGNSA. CDR3 DNA: TGTGCCAGCAAGGAGGGTGACAGCTATGGCTACACCTTC. Translated, it gives CASKEGDSYGYTF.

The genes are TRBV28 and TRBJ1-2; D is unclear. The CDR3 contains 14 residues. Germline V gene data show CDR1 as MDHEN and CDR2 as SYDVKM. Trimming removed 6 bases from V and 6 bases from J, with 17 bases in between. For the CDR3, the DNA is TGTGCCAGCAGGGTGGGCAGCCGCCTCGATGGCTACACCTTC. It is translated as CASRVGSRLDGYTF.

V usage is TRBV4-2 and J usage is TRBJ1-2; no clear D. The CDR3 loop spans 14 amino acids. V dropped 1 base and J dropped 5 bases, with 11 bases sitting between them. CDR1 LGHNA and CDR2 YNFKEQ come from the germline V gene. The CDR3 DNA follows: TGTGCCAGCAGCCAAGGAACGTCAGCTTATGGCTACACCTTC. Its protein product is CASSQGTSAYGYTF.